The entry below describes one TCR beta chain. Its matching antigen is unknown. Germline and junction disagree at one end, which may indicate a read error. Germline V gene data show CDR1 as ENHRY and CDR2 as SYGVKD. The CDR3 is made up of 15 amino acids. With a J-beta primer mix and a sample-barcoded 5' primer, a second PCR ran about 7 to 12 cycles. No fewer than 3 million CDR3-containing paired-end reads came from each sample. Each CDR3 protein is one row after TCRdb ran MiXCR on the 5' RACE reads. The sample carries roughly 680,000 distinct CDR3 sequences, around 21% recorded once. This entry comes from a study of blood T cells in healthy people across ages. Study results and limitations: Roughly linear declines in TCR beta diversity per million T cells occurred with age. Observed TCR beta diversity showed a strong correlation with the percentage of naive T cells as measured by flow cytometry.

Sequencing was carried out using blood. This receptor was taken from a man aged 70 or older in good health. V and J are TRBV10-3 and TRBJ2-2; D is perhaps TRBD2 (6 bases). The CDR3 loop is CAINAGTQNTGELLF. DNA of the CDR3: TGTGCCATCAACGCCGGGACTCAGAACACCGGGGAGCTGCTTTTT.